This is a list of T cell receptor beta chains from one sample in a study of T cells in Graves' hyperthyroidism and ophthalmopathy. A single record per CDR3 protein comes from TCRdb applying MiXCR to the multiplex PCR reads. The table records some 350,000 distinct CDR3 sequences, approximately 19% of them present only once. Sequenced sample: blood. The receptors stem from a woman between 18 and 29 years old with Graves' hyperthyroidism. The CDR3 runs from the conserved cysteine through the conserved F or W. D genes are given only for firm matches. Size values are once, few and many counts, or a class for expanded clones, and some rows have none.

J	size	D	V	CDR3	DNA
TRBJ2-4	many	.	TRBV20-1	CSAREVGGPAAKNIQYF	TGCAGTGCTAGAGAGGTCGGGGGGCCAGCAGCCAAAAACATTCAGTACTTC
TRBJ1-1	.	.	TRBV6-2/TRBV6-3	CASSYLGHQNTEAFF	TGTGCCAGCAGTTACCTTGGACACCAGAACACTGAAGCTTTCTTT
TRBJ1-1	many	.	TRBV6-2/TRBV6-3	CASRHRAPRRTEAFF	TGTGCCAGCAGACACAGGGCCCCAAGGAGGACTGAAGCTTTCTTT
TRBJ2-5	many	.	TRBV24-1	CATSEPGGGRETQYF	TGTGCCACCAGTGAACCAGGGGGCGGGAGAGAGACCCAGTACTTC
TRBJ1-1	many	TRBD1	TRBV10-1	CASSTGQVNTEAFF	TGCGCCAGCAGTACGGGACAGGTGAACACTGAAGCTTTCTTT
TRBJ1-2	many	.	TRBV20-1	CSARGGAGYGYTF	TGCAGTGCTAGAGGGGGGGCCGGCTATGGCTACACCTTC
TRBJ2-7	many	.	TRBV20-1	CSPYYPLLPSYEQYF	TGCAGTCCATACTACCCGCTTCTACCCTCCTACGAGCAGTACTTC
TRBJ1-5	many	.	TRBV15	CATSWGVRSNQPQHF	TGTGCCACCAGCTGGGGGGTACGTAGCAATCAGCCCCAGCATTTT
TRBJ2-7	.	.	TRBV7-8	CASTSPEDSSYEQYF	TGTGCCAGCACCTCCCCCGAGGACAGCTCCTACGAGCAGTACTTC
TRBJ2-7	many	.	TRBV28	CASSRDGRTPEQYF	TGTGCCAGCAGCAGAGACGGCCGGACCCCCGAGCAGTACTTC
TRBJ1-1	many	.	TRBV28	CAGQGRDTEAFF	TGTGCCGGCCAGGGGAGGGACACTGAAGCTTTCTTT